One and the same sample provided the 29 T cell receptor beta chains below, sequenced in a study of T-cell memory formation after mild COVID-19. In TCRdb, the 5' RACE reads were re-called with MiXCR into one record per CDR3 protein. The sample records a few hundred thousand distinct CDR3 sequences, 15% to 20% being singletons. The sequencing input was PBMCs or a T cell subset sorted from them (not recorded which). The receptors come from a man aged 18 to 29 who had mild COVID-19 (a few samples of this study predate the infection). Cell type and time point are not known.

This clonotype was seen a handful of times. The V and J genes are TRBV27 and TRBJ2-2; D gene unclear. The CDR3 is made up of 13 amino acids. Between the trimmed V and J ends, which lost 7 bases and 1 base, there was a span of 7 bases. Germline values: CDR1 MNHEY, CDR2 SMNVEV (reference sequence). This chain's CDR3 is CASKPLNTGELFF. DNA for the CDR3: TGTGCCAGCAAGCCCCTGAACACCGGGGAGCTGTTTTTT.

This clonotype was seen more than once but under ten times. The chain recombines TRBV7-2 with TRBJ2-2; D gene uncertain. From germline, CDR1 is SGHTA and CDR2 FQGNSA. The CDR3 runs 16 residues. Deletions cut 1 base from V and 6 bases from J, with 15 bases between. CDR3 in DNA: TGTGCCAGCAGCTTAGGCCATCGGTCTTGGGCCGGGGAGCTGTTTTTT. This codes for CASSLGHRSWAGELFF.

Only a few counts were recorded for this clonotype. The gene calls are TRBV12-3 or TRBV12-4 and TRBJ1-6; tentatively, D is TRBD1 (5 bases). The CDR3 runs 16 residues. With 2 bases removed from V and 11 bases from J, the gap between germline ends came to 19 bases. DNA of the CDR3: TGTGCCAGCAGTTTACAGGCCGTGCGGGACCGAGCACCCCTCCACTTT. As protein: CASSLQAVRDRAPLHF.

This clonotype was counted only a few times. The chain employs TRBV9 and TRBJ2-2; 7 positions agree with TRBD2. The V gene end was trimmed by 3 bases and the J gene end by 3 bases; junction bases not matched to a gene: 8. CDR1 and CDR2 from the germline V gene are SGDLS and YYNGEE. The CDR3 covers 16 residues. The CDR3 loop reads CASSAQLASYTGELFF. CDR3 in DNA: TGTGCCAGCAGCGCACAACTAGCGTCCTACACCGGGGAGCTGTTTTTT.

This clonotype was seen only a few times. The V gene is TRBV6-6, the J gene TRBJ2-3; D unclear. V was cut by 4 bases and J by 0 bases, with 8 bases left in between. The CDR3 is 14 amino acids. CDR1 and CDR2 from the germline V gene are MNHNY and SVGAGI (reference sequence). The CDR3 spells CASSFGVSTDTQYF. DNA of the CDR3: TGTGCCAGCAGTTTTGGCGTTAGCACAGATACGCAGTATTTT.

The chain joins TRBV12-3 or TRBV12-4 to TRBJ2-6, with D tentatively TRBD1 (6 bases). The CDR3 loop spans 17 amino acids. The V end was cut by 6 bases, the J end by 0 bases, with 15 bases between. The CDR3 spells CASSSRRGGSGANVLTF. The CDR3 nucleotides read TGTGCCAGCAGCTCACGCAGGGGCGGCTCTGGGGCCAACGTCCTGACTTTC.

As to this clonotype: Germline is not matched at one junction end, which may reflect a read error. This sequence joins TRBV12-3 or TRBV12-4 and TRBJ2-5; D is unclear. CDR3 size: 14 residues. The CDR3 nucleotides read TGTGCCAGCAGCTTAGCCGGAGCGCAAGAGACCCAGTACTTC. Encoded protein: CASSLAGAQETQYF.

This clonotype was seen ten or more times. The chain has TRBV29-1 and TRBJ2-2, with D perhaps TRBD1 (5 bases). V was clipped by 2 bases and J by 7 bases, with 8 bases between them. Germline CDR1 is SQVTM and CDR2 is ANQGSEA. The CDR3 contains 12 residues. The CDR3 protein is CSVERQGGELFF. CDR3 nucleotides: TGCAGCGTTGAAAGGCAGGGCGGGGAGCTGTTTTTT.

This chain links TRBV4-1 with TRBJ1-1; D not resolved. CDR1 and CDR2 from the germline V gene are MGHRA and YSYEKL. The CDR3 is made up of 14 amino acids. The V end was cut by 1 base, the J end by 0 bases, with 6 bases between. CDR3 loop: CASSQAQVNTEAFF. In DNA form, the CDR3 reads TGCGCCAGCAGCCAAGCGCAGGTGAACACTGAAGCTTTCTTT.

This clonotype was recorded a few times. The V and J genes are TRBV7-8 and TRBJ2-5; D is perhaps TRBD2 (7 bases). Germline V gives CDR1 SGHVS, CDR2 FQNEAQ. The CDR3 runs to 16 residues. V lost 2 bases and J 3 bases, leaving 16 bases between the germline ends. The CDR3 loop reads CASSLLRGQGKETQYF. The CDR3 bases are TGTGCCAGCAGCTTATTGCGGGGGCAGGGAAAAGAGACCCAGTACTTC.

In DNA, the CDR3 is TGTGCCAGCAGCCAAGCGGCGGGGGGCGAGGATACGCAGTATTTT. This gives the protein CASSQAAGGEDTQYF. The genes are TRBV4-2 and TRBJ2-3, with 8 positions matching TRBD2. Germline loops: CDR1 LGHNA, CDR2 YNFKEQ. The ends lost 1 base at V and 6 bases at J; junction bases unmatched: 6. This CDR3 has 15 residues.

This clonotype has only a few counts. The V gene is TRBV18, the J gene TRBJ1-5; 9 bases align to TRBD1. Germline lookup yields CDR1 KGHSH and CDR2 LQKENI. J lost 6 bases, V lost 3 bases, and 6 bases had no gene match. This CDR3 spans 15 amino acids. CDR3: CASSPGTGISQPQHF. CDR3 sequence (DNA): TGTGCCAGCTCACCCGGGACAGGGATAAGTCAGCCCCAGCATTTT.

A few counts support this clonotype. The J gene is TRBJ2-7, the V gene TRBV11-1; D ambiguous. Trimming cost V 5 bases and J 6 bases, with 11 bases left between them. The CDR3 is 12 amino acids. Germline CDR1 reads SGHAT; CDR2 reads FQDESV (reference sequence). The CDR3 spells CASSETDFEQYF. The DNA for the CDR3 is TGTGCCAGCAGCGAAACAGACTTCGAGCAGTACTTC.

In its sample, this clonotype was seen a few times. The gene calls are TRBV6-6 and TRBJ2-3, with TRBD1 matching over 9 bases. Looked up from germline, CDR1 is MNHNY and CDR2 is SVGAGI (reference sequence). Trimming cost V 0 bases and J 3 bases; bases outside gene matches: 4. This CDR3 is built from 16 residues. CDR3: CASSYSTGGSTDTQYF. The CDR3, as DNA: TGTGCCAGCAGTTACTCTACAGGGGGCTCGACAGATACGCAGTATTTT.

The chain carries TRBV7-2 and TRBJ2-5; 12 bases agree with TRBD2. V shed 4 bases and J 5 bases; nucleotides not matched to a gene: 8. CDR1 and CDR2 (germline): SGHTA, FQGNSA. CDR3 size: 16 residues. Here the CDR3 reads CASSWPSGGALETQYF. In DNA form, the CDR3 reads TGTGCCAGCAGCTGGCCTAGCGGGGGGGCCTTGGAGACCCAGTACTTC. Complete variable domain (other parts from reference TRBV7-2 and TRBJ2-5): GAGVSQSPSNKVTEKGKDVELRCDPISGHTALYWYRQSLGQGLEFLIYFQGNSAPDKSGLPSDRFSAERTGGSVSTLTIQRTQQEDSAVYLCASSWPSGGALETQYFGPGTRLLVL.

The CDR3 sequence: CASSSTGPGLTDTQYF. In nucleotides, the CDR3 is TGCGCCAGCAGCTCGACTGGACCGGGCCTAACGGATACGCAGTATTTT. V is TRBV5-1 and J is TRBJ2-3; D is undetermined. Germline V gene sequence: CDR1 SGHRS, CDR2 YFSETQ. This CDR3 has 16 amino acids. V gave up 3 bases and J gave up 6 bases, with 20 bases separating them.

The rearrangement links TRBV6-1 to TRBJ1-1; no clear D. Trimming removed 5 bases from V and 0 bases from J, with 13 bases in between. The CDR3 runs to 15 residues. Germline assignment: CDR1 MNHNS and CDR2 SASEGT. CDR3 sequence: CASSSGNTVNTEAFF. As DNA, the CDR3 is TGTGCCAGCAGTTCCGGGAATACAGTGAACACTGAAGCTTTCTTT.

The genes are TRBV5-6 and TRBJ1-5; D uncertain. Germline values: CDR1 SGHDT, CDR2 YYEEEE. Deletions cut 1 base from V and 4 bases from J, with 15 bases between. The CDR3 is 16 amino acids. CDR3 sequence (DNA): TGTGCCAGCAGCTTGTCGGGTGTGATTCGGAATCAGCCCCAGCATTTT. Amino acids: CASSLSGVIRNQPQHF.

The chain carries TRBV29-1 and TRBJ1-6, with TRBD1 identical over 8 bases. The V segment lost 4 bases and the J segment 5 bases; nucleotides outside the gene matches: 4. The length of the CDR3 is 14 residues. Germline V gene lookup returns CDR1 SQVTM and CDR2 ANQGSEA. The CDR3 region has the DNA TGCAGCGTTGCCACGGACAGGGATAATTCACCCCTCCACTTT. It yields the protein CSVATDRDNSPLHF.

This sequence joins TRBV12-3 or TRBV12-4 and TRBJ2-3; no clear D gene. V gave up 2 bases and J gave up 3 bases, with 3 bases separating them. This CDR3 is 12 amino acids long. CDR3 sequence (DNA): TGTGCCAGCAGTTTATTGACAGATACGCAGTATTTT. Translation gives CASSLLTDTQYF.

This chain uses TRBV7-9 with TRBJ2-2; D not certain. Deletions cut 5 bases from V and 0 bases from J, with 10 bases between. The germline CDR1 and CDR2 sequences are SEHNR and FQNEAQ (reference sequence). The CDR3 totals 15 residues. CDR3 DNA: TGTGCCAGCAGCCCTGACACAACGAACACCGGGGAGCTGTTTTTT. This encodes CASSPDTTNTGELFF.

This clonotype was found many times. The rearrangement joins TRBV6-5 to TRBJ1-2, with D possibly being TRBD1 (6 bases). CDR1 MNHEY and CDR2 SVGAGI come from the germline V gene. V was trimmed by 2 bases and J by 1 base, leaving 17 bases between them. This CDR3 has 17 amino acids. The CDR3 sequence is CASSYKVAGAINYGYTF. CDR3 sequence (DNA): TGTGCCAGCAGTTACAAAGTCGCAGGGGCAATTAACTATGGCTACACCTTC.

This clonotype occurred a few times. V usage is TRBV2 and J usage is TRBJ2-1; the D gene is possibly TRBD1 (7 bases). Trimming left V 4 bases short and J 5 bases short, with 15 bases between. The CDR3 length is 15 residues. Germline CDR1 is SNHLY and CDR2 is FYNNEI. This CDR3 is CASSGPGGPNNEQFF. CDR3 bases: TGTGCCAGCAGTGGTCCAGGGGGGCCCAACAATGAGCAGTTCTTC.

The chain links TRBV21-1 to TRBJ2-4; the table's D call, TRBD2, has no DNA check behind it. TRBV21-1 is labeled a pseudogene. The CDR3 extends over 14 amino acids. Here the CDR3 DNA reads TGTGCCAGCAGAACTAGCGTCTACGGGGACATTCAGTACTTC. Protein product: CASRTSVYGDIQYF.

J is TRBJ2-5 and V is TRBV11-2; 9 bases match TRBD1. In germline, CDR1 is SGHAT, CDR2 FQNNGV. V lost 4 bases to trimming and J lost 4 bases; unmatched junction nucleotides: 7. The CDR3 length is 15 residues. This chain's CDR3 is CASSSTGGVGETQYF. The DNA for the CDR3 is TGTGCCAGCAGCTCTACAGGGGGCGTGGGAGAGACCCAGTACTTC.

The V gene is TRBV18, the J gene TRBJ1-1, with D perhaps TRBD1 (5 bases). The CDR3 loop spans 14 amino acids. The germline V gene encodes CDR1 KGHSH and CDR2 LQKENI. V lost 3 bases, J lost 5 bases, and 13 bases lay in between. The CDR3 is CASSPGAMGTEAFF. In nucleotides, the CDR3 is TGTGCCAGCTCACCCGGGGCGATGGGGACTGAAGCTTTCTTT. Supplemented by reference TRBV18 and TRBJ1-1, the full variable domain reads NAGVMQNPRHLVRRRGQEARLRCSPMKGHSHVYWYRQLPEEGLKFMVYLQKENIIDESGMPKERFSAEFPKEGPSILRIQQVVRGDSAAYFCASSPGAMGTEAFFGQGTRLTVV.

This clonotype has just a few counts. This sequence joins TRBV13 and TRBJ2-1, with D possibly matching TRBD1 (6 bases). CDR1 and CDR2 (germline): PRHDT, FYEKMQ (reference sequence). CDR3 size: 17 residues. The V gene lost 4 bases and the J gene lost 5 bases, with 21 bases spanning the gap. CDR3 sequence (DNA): TGTGCCAGCAGCTCTACAGGGTGGGCGTCTGGGGACAATGAGCAGTTCTTC. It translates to CASSSTGWASGDNEQFF. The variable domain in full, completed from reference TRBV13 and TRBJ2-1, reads AAGVIQSPRHLIKEKRETATLKCYPIPRHDTVYWYQQGPGQDPQFLISFYEKMQSDKGSIPDRFSAQQFSDYHSELNMSSLELGDSALYFCASSSTGWASGDNEQFFGPGTRLTVL.

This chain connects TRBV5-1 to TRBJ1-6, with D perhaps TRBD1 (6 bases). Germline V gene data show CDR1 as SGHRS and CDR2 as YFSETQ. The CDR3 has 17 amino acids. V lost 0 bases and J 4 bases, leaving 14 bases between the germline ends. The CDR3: CASSLGRDIRYNSPLHF. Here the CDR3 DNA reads TGCGCCAGCAGCTTGGGAAGGGACATTAGGTATAATTCACCCCTCCACTTT.

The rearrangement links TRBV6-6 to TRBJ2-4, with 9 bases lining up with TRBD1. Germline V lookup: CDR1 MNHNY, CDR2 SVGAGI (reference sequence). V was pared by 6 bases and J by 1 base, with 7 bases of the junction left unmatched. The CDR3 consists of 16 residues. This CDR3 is CASRPEQGAAKNIQYF. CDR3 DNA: TGTGCCAGCAGACCCGAACAGGGGGCGGCCAAAAACATTCAGTACTTC.